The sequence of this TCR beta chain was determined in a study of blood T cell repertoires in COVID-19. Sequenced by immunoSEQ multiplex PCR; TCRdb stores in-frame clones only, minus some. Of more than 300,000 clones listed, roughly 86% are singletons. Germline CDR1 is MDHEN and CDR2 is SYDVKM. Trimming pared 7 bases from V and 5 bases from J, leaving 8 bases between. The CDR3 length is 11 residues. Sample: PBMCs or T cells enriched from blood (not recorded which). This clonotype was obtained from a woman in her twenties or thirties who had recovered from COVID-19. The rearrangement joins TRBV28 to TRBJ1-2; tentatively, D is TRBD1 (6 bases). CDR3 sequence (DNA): TGTGCCAGCAATCAGGGGTATGGCTACACCTTC. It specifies CASNQGYGYTF.